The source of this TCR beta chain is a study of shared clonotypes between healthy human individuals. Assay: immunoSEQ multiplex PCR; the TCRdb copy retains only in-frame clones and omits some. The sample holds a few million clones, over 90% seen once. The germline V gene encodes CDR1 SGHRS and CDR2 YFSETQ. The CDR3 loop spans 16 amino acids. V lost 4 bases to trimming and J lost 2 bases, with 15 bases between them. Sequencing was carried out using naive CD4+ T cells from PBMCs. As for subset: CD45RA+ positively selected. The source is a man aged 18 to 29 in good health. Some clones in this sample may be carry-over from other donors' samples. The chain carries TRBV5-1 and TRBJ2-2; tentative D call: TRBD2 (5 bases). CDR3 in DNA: TGCGCCAGCAGCCCCCCGGGGAGCCTCAACACCGGGGAGCTGTTTTTT. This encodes CASSPPGSLNTGELFF.